This is a list of T cell receptor beta chains from one sample in a study of T cells in Graves' hyperthyroidism and ophthalmopathy. TCRdb processed the multiplex PCR reads anew with MiXCR; each CDR3 protein has one entry. The profile shows around 570,000 distinct CDR3 sequences, about 20% of them singletons. Sequenced material: blood. The receptors derive from a man in his forties with Graves' ophthalmopathy. Each CDR3 is given with its conserved first and last residue. The D gene is left open where the match is weak. Some rows mark clone size as missing; the rest say once, few, many or name a class of expanded clone.

TGCGCCAGCAGCCGAGAAACAGGGACAGCGAACACTGAAGCTTTCTTT CASSRETGTANTEAFF TRBJ1-1 TRBD1 many TRBV5-1
TGTGCCAGCAGTTCTATGGACAGGTCTGTCTATGGCTACACCTTC CASSSMDRSVYGYTF TRBJ1-2 TRBD1 . TRBV6-1
TGTGCCAGCAGTGGTGAGCGGGACAACCCTAATCGTGAGCAGTTCTTC CASSGERDNPNREQFF TRBJ2-1 . many TRBV2
TGTGCCAGCAGTACCAACAGGGTTACTGAAGCTTTCTTT CASSTNRVTEAFF TRBJ1-1 . many TRBV11-2
TGCAGTGCTAGTGCAGGACTAGCGGGGAGGCATGAGCAGTTCTTC CSASAGLAGRHEQFF TRBJ2-1 TRBD2 . TRBV20-1
TGCAGTGCTAGGGCTAGCGGGAGCGAGCAGTTCTTC CSARASGSEQFF TRBJ2-1 TRBD2 . TRBV20-1
TGTGCCAGTAGTTTGGGGGATCGTCAGCCCCAGCATTTT CASSLGDRQPQHF TRBJ1-5 . . TRBV19
TGTGCCAGCAGTTTCGCAGGGGCAGGCACTGAAGCTTTCTTT CASSFAGAGTEAFF TRBJ1-1 . . TRBV6-2/TRBV6-3
TGTGCCAGCAGGGACCGTGAGGGTAATGAAAAACTGTTTTTT CASRDREGNEKLFF TRBJ1-4 . many TRBV7-8
TGTGCCAGCTCTACCCGTAGCAATCAGCCCCAGCATTTT CASSTRSNQPQHF TRBJ1-5 . many TRBV6-1
TGTGCCAGCAGCCCCGGCGACCTCAAGGAGCTGTTTTTT CASSPGDLKELFF TRBJ2-2 . few TRBV11-2
TGTGCCAGCACCATACTGGGGTACACCGGGGAGCTGTTTTTT CASTILGYTGELFF TRBJ2-2 . many TRBV6-1
TGTGCCAGCAGCGTAGAAGGAGGGCCCCACTTCGATACGCAGTATTTT CASSVEGGPHFDTQYF TRBJ2-3 . . TRBV12-3/TRBV12-4
TGTGCCAGCAGCGTAAAGGCAGAAGAGACCCAGTACTTC CASSVKAEETQYF TRBJ2-5 . few TRBV9
TGCGCCAGCAGCTGGGCACCGGGACTAGCGGGGGTCAATGAGCAGTTCTTC CASSWAPGLAGVNEQFF TRBJ2-1 TRBD2 . TRBV5-1
TGTGCCAGCAGCCAAGCTAGAGGAACGAACACCGGGGAGCTGTTTTTT CASSQARGTNTGELFF TRBJ2-2 . many TRBV3-1
TGCAGTGCGGGGACGGCCGGGGAGCTGTTTTTT CSAGTAGELFF TRBJ2-2 . few TRBV20-1
TGTACCAGCAGCTTTCGCGGGCTGGGGACCTACGAGCAGTACTTC CTSSFRGLGTYEQYF TRBJ2-7 . . TRBV5-6
TGTGCCATCAGTGAAGTAGCGGGGGGGAGCACAGATACGCAGTATTTT CAISEVAGGSTDTQYF TRBJ2-3 TRBD2 many TRBV10-3
TGTGCCAGCCGGGATGGCTCTGGAAACACCATATATTTT CASRDGSGNTIYF TRBJ1-3 . few TRBV3-1
TGTGCCAGCAGTGGCGGGGGATGGAGCTCCTACAATGAGCAGTTCTTC CASSGGGWSSYNEQFF TRBJ2-1 TRBD2 many TRBV28
TGTGCCAGCACCCCCTCGGGTGGGACAGTAAATGAAAAACTGTTTTTT CASTPSGGTVNEKLFF TRBJ1-4 TRBD1 . TRBV7-8